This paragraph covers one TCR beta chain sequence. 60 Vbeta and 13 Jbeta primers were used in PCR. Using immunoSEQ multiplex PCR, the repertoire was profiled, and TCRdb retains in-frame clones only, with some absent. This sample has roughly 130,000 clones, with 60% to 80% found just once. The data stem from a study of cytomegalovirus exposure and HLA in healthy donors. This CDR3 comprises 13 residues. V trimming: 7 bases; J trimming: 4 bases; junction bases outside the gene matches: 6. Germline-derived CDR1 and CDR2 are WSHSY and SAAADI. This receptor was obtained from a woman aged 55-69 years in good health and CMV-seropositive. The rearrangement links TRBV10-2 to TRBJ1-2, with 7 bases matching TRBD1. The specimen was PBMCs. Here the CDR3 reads CASTDREAYGYTF. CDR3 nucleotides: TGCGCCAGCACCGACAGGGAGGCCTATGGCTACACCTTC.